The 5 T cell receptor beta chains below come from one sample, sequenced in a study of T cell changes during pregnancy in multiple sclerosis. The table came from immunoSEQ multiplex PCR; TCRdb's copy has only in-frame clones and leaves some out. The table has around 48,000 clones, approximately 92% seen once. Sequencing used CD4+ T cells from peripheral blood mononuclear cells, obtained in the third trimester of pregnancy. These receptors were collected from a female donor with multiple sclerosis, enrolled in a pregnancy study.

This sequence joins TRBV19 and TRBJ2-2; 7 bases fit TRBD1. Per germline, CDR1 LNHDA and CDR2 SQIVND (reference sequence). V lost 2 bases, J lost 1 base, and 1 base stayed unmatched. CDR3 length equals 15 residues. CDR3: CASSIRGRNTGELFF. As DNA, the CDR3 is TGTGCCAGTAGTATAAGGGGGCGGAACACCGGGGAGCTGTTTTTT.

The chain is built from TRBV5-1 and TRBJ1-2; no reliable D call. Trimming cost V 0 bases and J 4 bases, with 7 bases left between them. The CDR3 runs to 13 residues. CDR1 and CDR2 (germline): SGHRS, YFSETQ. Here the CDR3 DNA reads TGCGCCAGCAGCTTGGCGGTTAGCTATGGCTACACCTTC. Amino acid sequence: CASSLAVSYGYTF.

The V gene is TRBV27, the J gene TRBJ2-7, with D possibly TRBD1 on 6 matching bases. Looked up from germline, CDR1 is MNHEY and CDR2 is SMNVEV (reference sequence). V was cut by 5 bases and J by 6 bases, with 17 bases left in between. This CDR3 spans 14 amino acids. Written as DNA, the CDR3 is TGTGCCAGCAGTCCTGACAGGAGGCAGGGCGAGCAGTACTTC. Translated, it gives CASSPDRRQGEQYF.

This clone was observed a single time. The V and J genes are TRBV18 and TRBJ2-1, with D possibly matching TRBD2 (5 bases). V lost 3 bases and J lost 1, with 10 bases in between. From germline, CDR1 is KGHSH and CDR2 LQKENI. The CDR3 consists of 15 residues. CDR3 coding DNA: TGTGCCAGCTCACCCTCCGGGGTTTCCTACAATGAGCAGTTCTTC. Translated: CASSPSGVSYNEQFF. The complete variable domain, with remaining parts taken from reference TRBV18 and TRBJ2-1, reads NAGVMQNPRHLVRRRGQEARLRCSPMKGHSHVYWYRQLPEEGLKFMVYLQKENIIDESGMPKERFSAEFPKEGPSILRIQQVVRGDSAAYFCASSPSGVSYNEQFFGPGTRLTVL.

The chain's CDR3 is CASSRTGGNYGYTF. CDR3 in DNA: TGTGCCAGCAGCCGGACAGGGGGCAACTATGGCTACACCTTC. The chain uses TRBV7-9 and TRBJ1-2; TRBD1 matches at 11 bases. J lost 2 bases, V lost 5 bases, and 1 base had no gene match. The CDR3 runs 14 residues. CDR1 is SEHNR and CDR2 is FQNEAQ in the germline V gene (reference sequence).